These 19 T cell receptor beta chains originate from one sample sequenced in a study of regulatory T cells in long-lasting Graves disease. Combining iRepertoire HTBI primers with Arm-PCR of CDR3 regions, the authors built TCR beta libraries. TCRdb redid the calling of the multiplex PCR reads with MiXCR, one entry per CDR3 protein. The table records some 370,000 distinct CDR3 sequences, 12% of them present only once. Time point specified: newly diagnosed GD, antithyroid drugs for less than 3 months. Preparation of the TCR library used RNA extracted from PBMCs. This same sample was also taken into another study, of T cells in Graves' hyperthyroidism and ophthalmopathy.

This specimen was peripheral blood mononuclear cells (PBMCs), taken at new diagnosis, from a patient treated with antithyroid drugs. The receptor set was obtained from a woman aged 18-29 years with Graves disease.

This clonotype has just a few counts. This chain joins TRBV7-9 and TRBJ2-2, with 8 bases aligning to TRBD2. The CDR3 loop spans 15 amino acids. J was trimmed by 4 bases and V by 6 bases; bases with no gene match: 7. The germline V gene encodes CDR1 SEHNR and CDR2 FQNEAQ (reference sequence). Here the CDR3 reads CASSFPGGVTGELFF. The CDR3 DNA reads TGTGCCAGCAGTTTCCCCGGGGGGGTCACCGGGGAGCTGTTTTTT.

This clonotype was counted ten times or more. In DNA form, the CDR3 reads TGTGCCAGCAGTGATGAAGACGGACAGGGAGGAAACATTCAGTACTTC. It yields the protein CASSDEDGQGGNIQYF. The chain uses TRBV6-1 and TRBJ2-4, with 8 bases fitting TRBD1. CDR1 is MNHNS and CDR2 is SASEGT in the germline V gene. With V trimmed by 3 bases and J by 6 bases, 10 bases remained unmatched. This CDR3 contains 16 residues.

This clonotype has a count of ten or more. J is TRBJ2-3 and V is TRBV6-1; TRBD2 matches at 14 bases. Per the germline V gene, CDR1 is MNHNS and CDR2 is SASEGT. V was clipped by 5 bases and J by 6 bases; unmatched bases: 7. This CDR3 region has 16 residues. The CDR3 DNA reads TGTGCCAGCAGTCACGGGGGGACTAGCGGGGGTGATACGCAGTATTTT. This translates into CASSHGGTSGGDTQYF.

The V gene is TRBV6-2 or TRBV6-3, the J gene TRBJ1-2; 7 bases line up with TRBD1. CDR1 is MNHEY and CDR2 is SVGEGT in the germline V gene. Unmatched junction bases numbered 15, after V lost 6 bases and J lost 5 bases. The CDR3 is 16 residues long. The CDR3 region is CASSPFEGAQGYGYTF. The CDR3 region has the DNA TGTGCCAGCAGCCCCTTTGAGGGGGCGCAGGGTTATGGCTACACCTTC.

The V and J genes are TRBV7-2 and TRBJ1-4; a weak D match, TRBD1 (6 bases). V was trimmed by 5 bases and J by 6 bases, leaving 19 bases between them. Germline V gene data show CDR1 as SGHTA and CDR2 as FQGNSA. This CDR3 contains 16 residues. DNA of the CDR3: TGTGCCAGCAGCCGAAACCCGGGGGGCGCGGATGAAAAACTGTTTTTT. It encodes CASSRNPGGADEKLFF.

J is TRBJ2-1 and V is TRBV7-2, with D uncertain. The closer fit of TRBJ2-5 to the DNA end suggests the J call may be wrong. The CDR3 consists of 13 residues. In germline, CDR1 is SGHTA, CDR2 FQGNSA. For the CDR3, the DNA is TGTGCCAGCAGCCCGTTCCTTCAAGAGACCCAGTACTTC. Translated, it gives CASSPFLQETQYF.

This chain joins TRBV15 and TRBJ2-4; D perhaps matches TRBD1 (6 bases). There are 17 residues in the CDR3. V was cut by 2 bases and J by 0 bases, with 14 bases left in between. CDR1 and CDR2 (germline): LNHNV, YYDKDF (reference sequence). CDR3 sequence: CATSRSGTNLAKNIQYF. DNA of the CDR3: TGTGCCACCAGCAGATCCGGGACAAATTTAGCCAAAAACATTCAGTACTTC.

This clonotype was found many times. J is TRBJ1-5 and V is TRBV20-1; 9 bases fit TRBD1. This CDR3 spans 16 amino acids. In germline, CDR1 is DFQATT, CDR2 SNEGSKA (reference sequence). With V trimmed by 5 bases and J by 0 bases, 8 bases remained unmatched. CDR3 loop: CSALKLDRGSNQPQHF. The CDR3 nucleotides read TGCAGTGCTTTAAAACTGGACAGGGGTAGCAATCAGCCCCAGCATTTT.

The chain is built from TRBV6-1 and TRBJ2-3; a possible D gene is TRBD2 (6 bases). The CDR3 has 16 residues. Germline lookup yields CDR1 MNHNS and CDR2 SASEGT. The germline V and J ends were trimmed by 3 bases and 0 bases, with 13 bases remaining between them. In nucleotides, the CDR3 is TGTGCCAGCAGTGAGTCCCCGGCGGGGAGCACAGATACGCAGTATTTT. It is translated as CASSESPAGSTDTQYF.

V and J are TRBV19 and TRBJ1-1; the D is unclear. This CDR3 comprises 19 residues. CDR1 and CDR2 from the germline V gene are LNHDA and SQIVND (reference sequence). Trimming took 2 bases from V and 1 from J, leaving 23 bases between them. This chain's CDR3 is CASSIHAVGSAGGNTEAFF. CDR3 nucleotides: TGTGCCAGTAGTATACATGCTGTCGGATCAGCGGGCGGGAACACTGAAGCTTTCTTT.

This clonotype was observed at least ten times. The chain links TRBV7-2 to TRBJ2-1, with D unresolved. Trimming removed 5 bases from V and 6 bases from J, with 14 bases in between. CDR3 length: 14 amino acids. The germline V gene has CDR1 SGHTA and CDR2 FQGNSA. The CDR3, as DNA: TGTGCCAGCAGCCTACCCGGTAGGTCCAATGAGCAGTTCTTC. It yields the protein CASSLPGRSNEQFF.

The J gene is TRBJ1-3, the V gene TRBV5-4; D is perhaps TRBD1 (5 bases). Trimming removed 3 bases from V and 5 bases from J, with 12 bases in between. The CDR3 is 14 amino acids. Germline V gives CDR1 SGHNT, CDR2 YYREEE (reference sequence). CDR3 protein: CASSSFGARNTIYF. The CDR3 coding sequence is TGTGCCAGCAGCTCCTTTGGGGCTAGAAACACCATATATTTT.

Comment on this clonotype: This clone may be a read error of a much larger clone one base away. The chain links TRBV28 to TRBJ2-3; possibly TRBD1 for D (5 bases). The CDR3 consists of 14 residues. The germline CDR1 and CDR2 sequences are MDHEN and SYDVKM. The CDR3 DNA reads TGTGCCGGCAGTTGGGGCAGAAGCACAGATACGCAGTATTTT. This sequence encodes CAGSWGRSTDTQYF. Looking up the rest from reference TRBV28 and TRBJ2-3 gives the full variable domain: DVKVTQSSRYLVKRTGEKVFLECVQDMDHENMFWYRQDPGLGLRLIYFSYDVKMKEKGDIPEGYSVSREKKERFSLILESASTNQTSMYLCAGSWGRSTDTQYFGPGTRLTVL.

This clonotype was recorded a few times. This chain links TRBV12-5 with TRBJ2-5; 10 nucleotides line up with TRBD1. This CDR3 spans 16 amino acids. In germline, CDR1 is LGHNT, CDR2 FRNRAP. J lost 3 bases, V lost 7 bases, and 11 bases had no gene match. This CDR3 reads CASAADRGNREETQYF. The CDR3 nucleotides are TGTGCTAGTGCCGCGGACAGGGGGAACCGGGAAGAGACCCAGTACTTC.

As to this clonotype: This is likely an artifact of a read error, given a far larger clone one base away. V gene TRBV27 combines with J gene TRBJ1-2; 10 bases are a match to TRBD1. The V and J ends lost 3 bases and 7 bases, in that order; junction bases with no gene match: 11. Germline CDR1 reads MNHEY; CDR2 reads SMNVEV (reference sequence). CDR3 length: 16 residues. The CDR3 DNA reads as TGTGCCAGCAGTTTTGCGGGAGACAGGGGGCTGTTTGGCTACACCTTC. This gives the protein CASSFAGDRGLFGYTF.

This clonotype has a count of ten or more. The V and J genes are TRBV20-1 and TRBJ1-1; tentative D call: TRBD1 (6 bases). CDR3 length: 13 amino acids. Trimming cost V 4 bases and J 1 base, with 10 bases left between them. Germline V lookup: CDR1 DFQATT, CDR2 SNEGSKA (reference sequence). The CDR3 spells CSAMGHGNTEAFF. Here the CDR3 DNA reads TGCAGTGCTATGGGACACGGGAACACTGAAGCTTTCTTT.

This clonotype appeared many times. This sequence joins TRBV20-1 and TRBJ2-3; D remains ambiguous. With 0 bases removed from V and 0 bases from J, the gap between germline ends came to 13 bases. CDR3 length equals 16 residues. The V gene's germline CDR1 is DFQATT and CDR2 SNEGSKA (reference sequence). CDR3 sequence (DNA): TGCAGTGCTAGAGATCTCCGGCGGATTAGCACAGATACGCAGTATTTT. It encodes CSARDLRRISTDTQYF.

This clonotype was seen a few times. The V call is TRBV20-1, the J call TRBJ2-5; D unclear. Trimming pared 4 bases from V and 0 bases from J, leaving 6 bases between. Germline V CDR1 and CDR2: DFQATT, SNEGSKA (reference sequence). The CDR3 has 12 residues. The CDR3 reads CSAINYQETQYF. CDR3 coding DNA: TGCAGTGCTATTAATTACCAAGAGACCCAGTACTTC.

V gene TRBV7-3 combines with J gene TRBJ2-6; D not certain. This CDR3 region has 18 residues. V lost 1 base and J lost 1, with 14 bases in between. Germline V gives CDR1 SGHTA, CDR2 FQGTGA. CDR3 nucleotides: TGTGCCAGCAGCTTAATTGGCAGCATCCTTTCTGGGGCCAACGTCCTGACTTTC. Protein: CASSLIGSILSGANVLTF. Filled out from reference TRBV7-3 and TRBJ2-6, the complete variable domain reads GAGVSQTPSNKVTEKGKYVELRCDPISGHTALYWYRQSLGQGPEFLIYFQGTGAADDSGLPNDRFFAVRPEGSVSTLKIQRTERGDSAVYLCASSLIGSILSGANVLTFGAGSRLTVL.